These T cell receptor beta chains were read from a single sample in a study of patients and donors after allogeneic stem cell transplantation. TCRdb fed the RT-PCR reads into MiXCR, producing one record per CDR3 protein. Of a few hundred thousand distinct CDR3 sequences listed, 13% to 15% are singletons. Sequenced material: blood, either unsorted or a sorted T cell fraction (not recorded which). These receptor sequences come from a human donor who was either an allogeneic HSCT recipient or a stem cell or donor lymphocyte infusion donor (not recorded which). It is not recorded whose cells these are; they may come from a transplant donor. Both conserved end residues are part of each CDR3. A D gene is named only where the DNA matches it firmly. Only some rows state a clone size, as once, few, many or a class for expanded clones.

TRBV20-1,-,TRBJ2-7,TRBD1,TGCAGTGCCATCCCCACACAGGGGGGATATCACGAGCAGTACTTC,CSAIPTQGGYHEQYF
TRBV10-3,few,TRBJ1-1,TRBD1,TGTGCCATCCAGGACCCCGGGACAGTGAACACTGAAGCTTTCTTT,CAIQDPGTVNTEAFF
TRBV20-1,-,TRBJ2-3,-,TGCAGTGCTCCAGGTGGGACAGATACGCAGTATTTT,CSAPGGTDTQYF
TRBV19,-,TRBJ1-5,-,TGTGCCAGTAGTATAGACAGGGATGGGCAGCCCCAGCATTTT,CASSIDRDGQPQHF
TRBV20-1,few,TRBJ1-2,-,TGCAGTAGCTATTTAGGGATTAACTATGGCTACACCTTC,CSSYLGINYGYTF
TRBV12-5,-,TRBJ2-1,TRBD1,TGTGCTAGTGGTTTGACGGGACAGGTTTACAATGAGCAGTTCTTC,CASGLTGQVYNEQFF
TRBV20-1,many,TRBJ1-6,TRBD1,TGCAGTGCTAGAAAAAAAGGGACAGGGGGCAATTCACCCCTCCACTTT,CSARKKGTGGNSPLHF
TRBV5-1,-,TRBJ1-1,TRBD1,TGCGCCAGCAGCACGGAGGGACAGGGGGCTACTGAAGCTTTCTTT,CASSTEGQGATEAFF
TRBV12-3/TRBV12-4,-,TRBJ2-1,TRBD2,TGTGCCAGCAGTTTCCGGACTAGCGGGGGGGCCATAGATGAGCAGTTCTTC,CASSFRTSGGAIDEQFF
TRBV6-1,many,TRBJ1-5,-,TGTGCCAGCAGTCCGTCCGGCGTCGCCTATCAGCCCCAGCATTTT,CASSPSGVAYQPQHF
TRBV20-1,-,TRBJ2-7,-,TGCAGTGCCAGCCCTTCCTACGAGCAGTACTTC,CSASPSYEQYF